This entry features one TCR beta chain sequence. These data originate in a study of T cell responses to AZD1222 COVID-19 vaccine. CDR1 is KGHSH and CDR2 is LQKENI in the germline V gene. CDR3 length: 15 amino acids. The V end lost 3 bases, the J end lost 4 bases, and 12 bases lay between the germline ends. Produced via immunoSEQ multiplex PCR; TCRdb's table is partial and in-frame only. The data show over 100,000 clones, with roughly 93% seen just once and approximately 1.1% held by the top ten. This chain uses TRBV18 with TRBJ1-4; the D is unclear. The clonotype originates from an adult who received the AZD1222 COVID-19 vaccine. This sample comprised peripheral blood, obtained 28 days after the second AZD1222 dose. CDR3 coding DNA: TGTGCCAGCTCACCTGACCAGTTGGGTAATGAAAAACTGTTTTTT. Translating gives CASSPDQLGNEKLFF.